The entry that follows covers one T cell receptor (beta chain) sequence. Its antigen is not known. The data originate from a study of breast tumors, draining lymph nodes, adjacent tissues. Study-wide results and limits: Tumor repertoires ranked between lymph nodes and nontumor tissue in diversity, with V and J gene preferences. The lymph node origin of tumor T cells was framed as consistent with a hypothesis, not demonstrated. Luminal-like breast cancer showed significantly greater tumor-nontumor repertoire similarity than basal-like breast cancer did. The data were judged consistent with most tumor T cells coming from lymph node and expanding in tumor.

V lost 5 bases and J lost 1; bases outside the gene matches: 7. Germline V lookup: CDR1 SGHAT, CDR2 FQNNGV. This CDR3 is 15 amino acids long. Each CDR3 protein gets one entry after TCRdb re-called the multiplex PCR reads with MiXCR. The profile shows about 8,300 distinct CDR3 sequences, 35% to 55% of them singletons. This receptor was obtained from a female donor with breast cancer. Some clones in this sample may be carry-over from other donors' samples. The sequenced sample was tumor-adjacent breast tissue. The chain links TRBV11-2 to TRBJ1-1; 7 bases agree with TRBD1. CDR3 DNA sequence: TGTGCCAGCAGCAGAGGACAGGCGGGGAACACTGAAGCTTTCTTT. It is translated as CASSRGQAGNTEAFF.